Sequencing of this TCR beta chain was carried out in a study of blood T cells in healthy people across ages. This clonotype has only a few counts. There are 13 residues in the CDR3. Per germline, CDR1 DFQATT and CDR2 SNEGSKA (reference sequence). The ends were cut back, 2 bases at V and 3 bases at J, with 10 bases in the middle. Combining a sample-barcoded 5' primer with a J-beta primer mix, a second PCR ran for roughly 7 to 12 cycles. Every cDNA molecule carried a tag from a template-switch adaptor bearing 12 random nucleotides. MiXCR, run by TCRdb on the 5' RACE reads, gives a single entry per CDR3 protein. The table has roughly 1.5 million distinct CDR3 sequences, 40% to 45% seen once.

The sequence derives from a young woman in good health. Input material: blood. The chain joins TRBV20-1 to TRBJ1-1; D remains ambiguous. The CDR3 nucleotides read TGCAGTGCTAGAATCCACATGGACACTGAAGCTTTCTTT. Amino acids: CSARIHMDTEAFF.